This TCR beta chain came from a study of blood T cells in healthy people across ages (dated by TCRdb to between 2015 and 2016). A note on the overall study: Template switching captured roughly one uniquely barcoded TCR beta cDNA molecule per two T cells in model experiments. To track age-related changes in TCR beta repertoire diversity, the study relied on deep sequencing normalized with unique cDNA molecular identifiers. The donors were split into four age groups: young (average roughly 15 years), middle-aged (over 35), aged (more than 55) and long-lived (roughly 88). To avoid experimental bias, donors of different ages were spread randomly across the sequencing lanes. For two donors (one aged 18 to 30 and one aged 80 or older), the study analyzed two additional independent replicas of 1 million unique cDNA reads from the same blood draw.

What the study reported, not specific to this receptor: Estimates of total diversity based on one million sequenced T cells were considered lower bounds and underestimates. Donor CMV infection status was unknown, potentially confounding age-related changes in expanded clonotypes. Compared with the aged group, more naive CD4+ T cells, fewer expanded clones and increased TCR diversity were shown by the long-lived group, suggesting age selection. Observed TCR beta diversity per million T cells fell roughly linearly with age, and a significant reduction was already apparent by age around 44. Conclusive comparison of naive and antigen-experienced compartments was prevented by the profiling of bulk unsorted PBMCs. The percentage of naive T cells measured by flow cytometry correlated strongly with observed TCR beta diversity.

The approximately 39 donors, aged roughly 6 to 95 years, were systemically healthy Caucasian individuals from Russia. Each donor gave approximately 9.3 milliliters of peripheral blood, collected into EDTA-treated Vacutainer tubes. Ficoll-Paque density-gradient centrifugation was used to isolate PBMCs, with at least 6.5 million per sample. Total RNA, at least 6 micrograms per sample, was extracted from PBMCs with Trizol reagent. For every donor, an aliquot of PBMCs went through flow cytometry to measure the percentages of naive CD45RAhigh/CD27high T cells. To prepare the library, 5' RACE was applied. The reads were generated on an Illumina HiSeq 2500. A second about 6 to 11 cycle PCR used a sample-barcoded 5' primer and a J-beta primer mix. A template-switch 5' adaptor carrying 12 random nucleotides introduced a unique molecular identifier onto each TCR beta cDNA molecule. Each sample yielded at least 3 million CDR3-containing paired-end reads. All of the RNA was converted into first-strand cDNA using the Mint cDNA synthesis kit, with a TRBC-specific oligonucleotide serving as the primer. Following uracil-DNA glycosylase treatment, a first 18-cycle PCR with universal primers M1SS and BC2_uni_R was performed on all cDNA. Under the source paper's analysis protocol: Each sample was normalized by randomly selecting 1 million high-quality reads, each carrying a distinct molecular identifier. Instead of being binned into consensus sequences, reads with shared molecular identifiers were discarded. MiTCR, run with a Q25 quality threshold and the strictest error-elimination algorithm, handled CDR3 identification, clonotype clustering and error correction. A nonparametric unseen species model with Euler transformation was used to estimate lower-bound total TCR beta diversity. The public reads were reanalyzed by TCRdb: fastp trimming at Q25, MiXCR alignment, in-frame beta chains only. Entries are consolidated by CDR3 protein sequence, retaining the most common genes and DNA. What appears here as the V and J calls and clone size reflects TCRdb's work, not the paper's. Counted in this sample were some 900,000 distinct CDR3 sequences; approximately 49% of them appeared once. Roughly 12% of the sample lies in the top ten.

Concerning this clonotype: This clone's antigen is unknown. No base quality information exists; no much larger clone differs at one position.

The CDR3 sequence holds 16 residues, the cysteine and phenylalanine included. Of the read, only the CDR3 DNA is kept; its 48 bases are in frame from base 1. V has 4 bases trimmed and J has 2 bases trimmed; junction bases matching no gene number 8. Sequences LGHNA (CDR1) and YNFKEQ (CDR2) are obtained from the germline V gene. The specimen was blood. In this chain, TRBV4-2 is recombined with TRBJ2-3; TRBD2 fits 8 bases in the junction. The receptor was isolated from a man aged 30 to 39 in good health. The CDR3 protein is CASSPGTSGLTDTQYF. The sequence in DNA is TGTGCCAGCAGCCCCGGTACTAGCGGCCTCACAGATACGCAGTATTTT.